This T cell receptor (beta chain) is drawn from a study of cytomegalovirus exposure and HLA in healthy donors. Regarding the study as a whole: The only immune exposure information that was available was CMV serostatus. A later analysis by the authors found several of the most significant clusters apparently linked to common viral pathogens. Most observed TCR sequences were rare, whereas some public TCRs were detected in many donors.

Germline V gene sequence: CDR1 SGHVS, CDR2 FQNEAQ. With 5 bases clipped from V and 7 bases from J, the junction kept 5 bases outside the gene matches. The CDR3 consists of 15 residues. PCR amplification relied on 60 Vbeta primers (plus 13 Jbeta primers). The assay was immunoSEQ multiplex PCR, and TCRdb's table has in-frame clones only and misses some. The data show 76,000 or so clones, 79% seen once. Concerning this clone itself: Its antigen remains unknown.

Sample: PBMCs. This receptor was taken from a man aged 25-40 years in good health and CMV-seronegative. The gene calls are TRBV7-8 and TRBJ2-1; TRBD2 matches 13 bases. As DNA, the CDR3 is TGTGCCAGCAGCATTTGGACTAGCGGGAGTAATGAGCAGTTCTTC. Its translation is CASSIWTSGSNEQFF.